This TCR beta chain was identified in a study of response to subunit inactivated influenza vaccine. As for this clonotype: As yet, its antigen is unknown.

Study-level points and caveats: Researchers suggested that each seasonal influenza vaccination recruits few new T cells.

CDR3 length: 13 residues. Trimming took 10 bases from V and 7 from J, leaving 17 bases between them. Per the germline V gene, CDR1 is MNHEY and CDR2 is SMNVEV (reference sequence). TCRdb itself ran the RT-PCR reads through MiXCR, one entry per CDR3 protein. Counted here are around 530,000 distinct CDR3 sequences, approximately 12% occurring once; the ten biggest clones make up about a tenth. The chain recombines TRBV27 with TRBJ1-5; D gene uncertain. This material consisted of PBMCs from blood, taken on the day of vaccination. This receptor was obtained from a man aged 50 or older who received an inactivated influenza vaccine. The CDR3 DNA follows: TGTGCCATGAGCCCCGGGATGGAGCAGCCCCAGCATTTT. Amino acids: CAMSPGMEQPQHF.